The 29 T cell receptor beta chains in this list originate from one sample, sequenced in a study of blood T cell repertoires in COVID-19. Sequenced by immunoSEQ multiplex PCR; TCRdb stores in-frame clones only, minus some. In the table there are around 100,000 clones, about 79% of which are singletons. Sequencing was carried out using peripheral blood. The source is a woman older than 75 with active or convalescent COVID-19.

V and J are TRBV2 and TRBJ1-5, with no clear D. V was trimmed by 6 bases and J by 9 bases, leaving 18 bases between them. Germline V gives CDR1 SNHLY, CDR2 FYNNEI. The CDR3 length is 14 residues. In DNA form, the CDR3 reads TGTGCCAGCAGGCGGAGGAATCAAAATGGGCCCCAGCATTTT. This sequence encodes CASRRRNQNGPQHF.

The chain carries TRBV5-4 and TRBJ1-2; 7 nucleotides align to TRBD1. The CDR3 has 17 residues. The V and J ends lost 3 bases and 0 bases, in that order; junction bases with no gene match: 11. From germline, CDR1 is SGHNT and CDR2 YYREEE (reference sequence). CDR3 coding DNA: TGTGCCAGCAGCTCCGGGGGACAGTTGCCCTCTAACTATGGCTACACCTTC. Translated: CASSSGGQLPSNYGYTF.

This rearrangement joins TRBV14 to TRBJ2-5, with 7 positions matching TRBD1. CDR3 size: 14 residues. Germline trimming cut 3 bases from V and 5 bases from J; bases unmatched to any gene: 6. CDR1 is SGHDN, CDR2 FVKESK, per germline. CDR3 sequence reads: CASSQTGQGETQYF. The CDR3 DNA reads as TGTGCCAGCAGCCAGACAGGGCAGGGGGAGACCCAGTACTTC.

This clone was recorded only once. The chain joins TRBV28 to TRBJ2-7, with TRBD2 identical over 8 bases. Germline CDR1 is MDHEN and CDR2 is SYDVKM. Losses at the gene ends were 4 bases for V and 5 bases for J; bases not matched to a gene: 10. CDR3 size: 15 residues. The CDR3 protein is CASSSPGLVQHEQYF. The CDR3 nucleotides read TGTGCCAGCAGTTCACCGGGACTAGTTCAACACGAGCAGTACTTC.

This clone has just one count. This chain connects TRBV5-6 to TRBJ2-1; D possibly corresponds to TRBD2 (6 bases). V lost 3 bases and J 7 bases, leaving 14 bases between the germline ends. Germline V gene data show CDR1 as SGHDT and CDR2 as YYEEEE. The length of the CDR3 is 14 residues. DNA for the CDR3: TGTGCCAGCAGCTCATCCGGGACTCTAAATGAGCAGTTCTTC. The encoded protein is CASSSSGTLNEQFF.

This rearrangement joins TRBV2 to TRBJ1-4, with D perhaps TRBD1 (6 bases). The CDR3 loop spans 13 amino acids. Germline lookup yields CDR1 SNHLY and CDR2 FYNNEI. V lost 9 bases and J 6 bases, leaving 14 bases between the germline ends. CDR3 in amino acids: CASRIGGHEKLFF. The CDR3, as DNA: TGTGCCAGTCGAATCGGGGGGCATGAAAAACTGTTTTTT.

The chain has TRBV5-1 and TRBJ1-4; no clear D gene. The CDR3 has 16 amino acids. Germline lookup yields CDR1 SGHRS and CDR2 YFSETQ. V dropped 1 base and J dropped 0 bases, with 10 bases sitting between them. The CDR3 is CASSLMTGATNEKLFF. DNA of the CDR3: TGCGCCAGCAGCTTGATGACCGGAGCAACTAATGAAAAACTGTTTTTT. Supplemented by reference TRBV5-1 and TRBJ1-4, the full variable domain reads KAGVTQTPRYLIKTRGQQVTLSCSPISGHRSVSWYQQTPGQGLQFLFEYFSETQRNKGNFPGRFSGRQFSNSRSEMNVSTLELGDSALYLCASSLMTGATNEKLFFGSGTQLSVL.

The J gene is TRBJ1-1, the V gene TRBV18, with D perhaps matching TRBD1 (5 bases). CDR1 and CDR2 from the germline V gene are KGHSH and LQKENI. CDR3 length: 14 amino acids. With 2 bases removed from V and 3 bases from J, the gap between germline ends came to 10 bases. This CDR3 reads CASSPNLGDTEAFF. In nucleotides, the CDR3 is TGTGCCAGCTCACCAAACCTAGGGGACACTGAAGCTTTCTTT.

This clone was seen once. The chain employs TRBV7-2 and TRBJ2-3; D remains unclear. Trimming took off 4 bases at V and 2 bases at J, with 16 bases between the two ends. From germline, CDR1 is SGHTA and CDR2 FQGNSA. The CDR3 consists of 16 residues. CDR3 in amino acids: CASSSRRGGDTDTQYF. DNA for the CDR3: TGTGCCAGCAGCTCCAGAAGAGGTGGAGACACAGATACGCAGTATTTT.

V usage is TRBV5-1 and J usage is TRBJ1-3; a possible D gene is TRBD1 (6 bases). The germline V gene has CDR1 SGHRS and CDR2 YFSETQ. Between the trimmed V and J ends, which lost 4 bases and 0 bases, there was a span of 11 bases. CDR3 length: 15 amino acids. DNA for the CDR3: TGCGCCAGCAGCCCAGGGGAAGCCTCTGGAAACACCATATATTTT. Translation: CASSPGEASGNTIYF. Together with reference TRBV5-1 and TRBJ1-3, the CDR3 gives the full variable domain: KAGVTQTPRYLIKTRGQQVTLSCSPISGHRSVSWYQQTPGQGLQFLFEYFSETQRNKGNFPGRFSGRQFSNSRSEMNVSTLELGDSALYLCASSPGEASGNTIYFGEGSWLTVV.

V and J are TRBV29-1 and TRBJ1-6, with D uncertain. The CDR3 contains 13 residues. Trimming took 0 bases from V and 11 from J, leaving 11 bases between them. Germline assignment: CDR1 SQVTM and CDR2 ANQGSEA. In DNA, the CDR3 is TGCAGCGTTGAAGACTACCCCGGAGCACCCCTCCACTTT. Its translation: CSVEDYPGAPLHF.

V and J are TRBV7-9 and TRBJ2-7; 7 positions match TRBD1. Germline V gene sequence: CDR1 SEHNR, CDR2 FQNEAQ (reference sequence). Trimming at V came to 4 bases and at J to 7 bases, leaving 19 bases not matched to a gene. This CDR3 is 17 amino acids long. CDR3 sequence (DNA): TGTGCCAGCAGCTCTAAGAATTCCGGGACAGTCCGGTTGGAGCAGTACTTC. This encodes CASSSKNSGTVRLEQYF.

As for this clone: Within the sample, other DNA sequences also encode this same CDR3. V is TRBV5-6 and J is TRBJ1-3, with 7 bases aligning to TRBD1. The CDR3 runs 14 residues. J was trimmed by 2 bases and V by 1 base; bases with no gene match: 0. Germline CDR1 is SGHDT and CDR2 is YYEEEE. CDR3: CASSLRGPGNTIYF. Here the CDR3 DNA reads TGTGCCAGCAGCTTGAGGGGGCCTGGAAACACCATATATTTT.

This clone has a handful of counts. CDR3 nucleotide sequence: TGTGCCAGCAGTGAAACAGGGGGCGAGTCTGAAGCTTTCTTT. Translated, it gives CASSETGGESEAFF. The rearrangement uses TRBV6-1 and TRBJ1-1; 9 bases match TRBD1. The CDR3 spans 14 residues. Trimming removed 2 bases from V and 6 bases from J; junction bases left unmatched: 4. Germline CDR1 reads MNHNS; CDR2 reads SASEGT.

This CDR3 reads CASSAPGRANYGYTF. CDR3 sequence (DNA): TGCGCCAGCAGCGCCCCGGGCAGGGCGAACTATGGCTACACCTTC. The V and J genes are TRBV4-1 and TRBJ1-2, with D possibly TRBD1 on 5 matching bases. CDR3 length equals 15 residues. V was trimmed by 5 bases and J by 2 bases, leaving 15 bases between them. Germline V gene data show CDR1 as MGHRA and CDR2 as YSYEKL.

The rearrangement joins TRBV3-1 (or the pseudogene TRBV3-2) to TRBJ2-5, with D possibly TRBD2 on 6 matching bases. Germline V gene sequence: CDR1 LGHDT, CDR2 YNNKEL (reference sequence). The ends were cut back, 3 bases at V and 5 bases at J, with 19 bases in the middle. The CDR3 is 16 amino acids. The CDR3 reads CASSHSRGWGVETQYF. The CDR3 DNA follows: TGTGCCAGCAGCCATTCCCGGGGGTGGGGAGTGGAGACCCAGTACTTC.

The CDR3 sequence is CASLAEHLNTEAFF. The CDR3 DNA follows: TGTGCCAGCCTGGCGGAGCACCTGAACACTGAAGCTTTCTTT. The chain uses TRBV28 and TRBJ1-1, with D unclear. Per the germline V gene, CDR1 is MDHEN and CDR2 is SYDVKM. V lost 8 bases and J lost 0, with 13 bases in between. This CDR3 comprises 14 residues.

The rearrangement uses TRBV28 and TRBJ2-1; 9 bases are a match to TRBD2. Looked up from germline, CDR1 is MDHEN and CDR2 is SYDVKM. This CDR3 comprises 13 residues. Trimming at V came to 3 bases and at J to 7 bases, leaving 1 base not matched to a gene. In DNA form, the CDR3 reads TGTGCCAGCAGTTTGCGGGGGGGGAATGAGCAGTTCTTC. This encodes CASSLRGGNEQFF.

The rearrangement joins TRBV7-6 to TRBJ2-7; a possible D gene is TRBD1 (6 bases). The germline gives CDR1 SGHVS, CDR2 FNYEAQ. Between the trimmed V and J ends, which lost 1 base and 7 bases, there was a span of 8 bases. This CDR3 spans 12 amino acids. CDR3 sequence (DNA): TGTGCCAGCAGCTTAGTCAGGGGAGAGCAGTACTTC. As protein: CASSLVRGEQYF.

This chain uses TRBV27 with TRBJ1-2, with D perhaps matching TRBD1 (6 bases). Per the germline V gene, CDR1 is MNHEY and CDR2 is SMNVEV (reference sequence). V dropped 3 bases and J dropped 8 bases, with 7 bases sitting between them. The CDR3 sequence is 11 residues long. CDR3: CASSFGGGYTF. CDR3 nucleotide sequence: TGTGCCAGCAGTTTTGGGGGCGGCTACACCTTC.

This clone has only a few counts. The chain employs TRBV5-5 and TRBJ2-2; possible D gene TRBD1, 6 bases. Germline CDR1 SGHKS, CDR2 YYEKEE (reference sequence). Between the trimmed V and J ends, which lost 5 bases and 4 bases, there was a span of 18 bases. The CDR3 spans 16 residues. The DNA of the CDR3 is TGTGCCAGCAGTCGCCAGGACAGTTCCGGCACCGGGGAGCTGTTTTTT. It yields the protein CASSRQDSSGTGELFF.

The chain is built from TRBV16 and TRBJ2-7; a possible D gene is TRBD1 (6 bases). In germline, CDR1 is KGHSY, CDR2 FQNENV. This CDR3 region has 13 residues. Trimming stripped 2 bases from V and 6 bases from J, with 11 bases between. CDR3: CASSQPTGGEQYF. The CDR3 DNA follows: TGTGCCAGCAGCCAACCGACAGGCGGCGAGCAGTACTTC.

The chain employs TRBV7-9 and TRBJ1-4; possibly TRBD1 for D (5 bases). The germline gives CDR1 SEHNR, CDR2 FQNEAQ (reference sequence). V lost 5 bases and J lost 5, with 12 bases in between. The CDR3 is 14 residues long. The CDR3 DNA reads TGTGCCAGCAGCCTCCGACAGCCGAATGAAAAACTGTTTTTT. It yields the protein CASSLRQPNEKLFF.

The V gene is TRBV7-2, the J gene TRBJ1-2; possible D gene TRBD1, 6 bases. Germline CDR1 is SGHTA and CDR2 is FQGNSA. This CDR3 has 15 amino acids. Trimming cost V 4 bases and J 7 bases, with 19 bases left between them. CDR3 amino acids: CASSSGLQGLLGYTF. DNA of the CDR3: TGTGCCAGCAGCTCAGGATTACAGGGATTACTTGGCTACACCTTC.

V gene TRBV28 combines with J gene TRBJ1-5; 8 nucleotides match TRBD1. The CDR3 runs 16 residues. V dropped 5 bases and J dropped 4; count of bases not matched to a gene: 10. Germline values: CDR1 MDHEN, CDR2 SYDVKM. The chain's CDR3 is CASSVNGQGWNQPQHF. The CDR3 bases are TGTGCCAGCAGTGTCAACGGACAGGGTTGGAATCAGCCCCAGCATTTT.

The rearrangement links TRBV7-2 to TRBJ1-2, with D possibly being TRBD1 (6 bases). Germline loops: CDR1 SGHTA, CDR2 FQGNSA. The CDR3 contains 14 residues. Deletions cut 5 bases from V and 4 bases from J, with 14 bases between. For the CDR3, the DNA is TGTGCCAGCAGCACCACAGGGCCCAGCTATGGCTACACCTTC. Translating it yields CASSTTGPSYGYTF.

The chain carries TRBV11-2 and TRBJ2-3; 16 bases agree with TRBD2. V trimming: 1 base; J trimming: 3 bases; junction bases outside the gene matches: 7. This CDR3 is built from 19 residues. Germline V gene sequence: CDR1 SGHAT, CDR2 FQNNGV. In DNA form, the CDR3 reads TGTGCCAGCAGCTTAGCGGGACTAGCGGGGGGGCCTGGGACAGATACGCAGTATTTT. Amino acids: CASSLAGLAGGPGTDTQYF.

CDR3 bases: TGTGCCAGCTCATCCCCCTCCTCCTACGAGCAGTACTTC. It translates to CASSSPSSYEQYF. This chain connects TRBV18 to TRBJ2-7; no clear D. V lost 5 bases and J lost 0, with 8 bases in between. This CDR3 region has 13 residues. Germline V CDR1 and CDR2: KGHSH, LQKENI.

The CDR3 loop is CSASPQPVSGTDTQYF. As DNA, the CDR3 is TGCAGTGCTAGTCCACAGCCCGTTTCAGGCACAGATACGCAGTATTTT. J is TRBJ2-3 and V is TRBV20-1; no definite D call. This CDR3 comprises 16 residues. Germline V CDR1 and CDR2: DFQATT, SNEGSKA (reference sequence). The ends were cut back, 3 bases at V and 1 base at J, with 17 bases in the middle.